Listed here are 13 T cell receptor beta chains from one sample, sequenced in a study of shared clonotypes between healthy human individuals. The data were produced by immunoSEQ multiplex PCR, yet TCRdb's version contains in-frame clones alone and is incomplete. In the table there are about 2 million clones, about 95% of which are singletons. It was CD45RO-negative cells, positively selected for CCR7, that made up naive CD8 cells, with terminally differentiated effector memory CD45RA+ cells excluded. Sequenced input: naive CD8+ T cells sorted from blood. The receptors were sampled from a man between 18 and 29 years old in good health.

This clone came up once. This chain connects TRBV28 to TRBJ1-1; TRBD1 aligns across 7 bases. Germline CDR1 is MDHEN and CDR2 is SYDVKM. CDR3 length: 14 amino acids. V gave up 9 bases and J gave up 5 bases; unmatched junction bases: 12. The CDR3 DNA reads as TGTGCCAGTGAAAACAGGGGTTATAGGACTGAAGCTTTCTTT. Its protein is CASENRGYRTEAFF.

The chain links TRBV4-1 to TRBJ1-1, with 9 bases lining up with TRBD1. V dropped 2 bases and J dropped 1; count of bases not matched to a gene: 5. This CDR3 has 16 amino acids. Germline CDR1 and CDR2: MGHRA and YSYEKL. CDR3 amino acids: CASSQPSGQGNTEAFF. Written as DNA, the CDR3 is TGCGCCAGCAGCCAACCATCGGGACAGGGGAACACTGAAGCTTTCTTT.

The count of this clone is one. This chain links TRBV19 with TRBJ1-1, with a weak D call TRBD1 (5 bases). V lost 6 bases and J lost 6, with 8 bases in between. CDR1 is LNHDA, CDR2 SQIVND, per germline (reference sequence). The CDR3 runs 11 residues. This CDR3 reads CASRLGPEAFF. CDR3 in DNA: TGTGCCAGTAGGCTGGGGCCTGAAGCTTTCTTT.

Here the CDR3 DNA reads TGTGCCAGCAGGGCGCTAGGGGGGGTAGAGACCCAGTACTTC. Amino acid sequence: CASRALGGVETQYF. The V gene is TRBV27, the J gene TRBJ2-5; maybe TRBD2 (7 bases). This CDR3 is built from 14 residues. V was cut by 6 bases and J by 4 bases, with 15 bases left in between. Germline assignment: CDR1 MNHEY and CDR2 SMNVEV (reference sequence).

This clone appeared a single time. This chain connects TRBV2 to TRBJ1-2; 9 nucleotides align to TRBD1. Looked up from germline, CDR1 is SNHLY and CDR2 is FYNNEI. V was clipped by 0 bases and J by 0 bases; unmatched bases: 2. CDR3 length equals 16 residues. CDR3 sequence reads: CASSEAGDRANYGYTF. CDR3 DNA: TGTGCCAGCAGTGAAGCGGGGGACAGGGCTAACTATGGCTACACCTTC.

The rearrangement uses TRBV4-1 and TRBJ2-3; D is ambiguous. The length of the CDR3 is 15 residues. In germline, CDR1 is MGHRA, CDR2 YSYEKL. Trimming removed 0 bases at V and 4 bases at J, with 11 bases between. CDR3 residues: CASSQDRLLPDTQYF. The CDR3 nucleotides read TGCGCCAGCAGCCAAGATCGCCTTCTCCCAGATACGCAGTATTTT.

Concerning this clone: The sample has other DNA sequences that encode this CDR3 too. V is TRBV4-3 and J is TRBJ2-5, with D unclear. The V and J ends lost 0 bases and 3 bases respectively, with 5 bases between them. CDR1 and CDR2 from the germline V gene are LGHNA and YSLEER. The length of the CDR3 is 13 residues. The CDR3 is CASSQDTEETQYF. Written as DNA, the CDR3 is TGCGCCAGCAGCCAAGATACCGAAGAGACCCAGTACTTC.

This chain joins TRBV7-8 and TRBJ2-7; no reliable D call. The length of the CDR3 is 15 residues. Germline V gene sequence: CDR1 SGHVS, CDR2 FQNEAQ. The V end was cut by 1 base, the J end by 0 bases, with 10 bases between. CDR3 sequence (DNA): TGTGCCAGCAGCTTAGGGGCGACGACCTCCTACGAGCAGTACTTC. This translates into CASSLGATTSYEQYF.

CDR3 amino acids: CAISESGTLGDQPQHF. In nucleotides, the CDR3 is TGTGCCATCAGTGAGAGCGGGACCCTGGGGGATCAGCCCCAGCATTTT. This chain uses TRBV10-3 with TRBJ1-5, with D possibly being TRBD1 (5 bases). The CDR3 runs to 16 residues. V was trimmed by 2 bases and J by 5 bases, leaving 16 bases between them. Germline CDR1 ENHRY, CDR2 SYGVKD.

This chain links TRBV5-6 with TRBJ1-2; D not resolved. The CDR3 sequence is 14 residues long. V was clipped by 0 bases and J by 1 base, with 7 bases between them. Looked up from germline, CDR1 is SGHDT and CDR2 is YYEEEE. CDR3: CASSLDTYNYGYTF. The CDR3 DNA reads as TGTGCCAGCAGCTTGGACACCTATAACTATGGCTACACCTTC.

V and J are TRBV13 and TRBJ2-7, with D perhaps assigned TRBD1 or TRBD2 (5 bases each). Germline V gene sequence: CDR1 PRHDT, CDR2 FYEKMQ (reference sequence). CDR3 length: 14 amino acids. V shed 1 base and J shed 2 bases, with 9 bases lying between them. CDR3 sequence: CASSLEGEPYEQYF. In nucleotides, the CDR3 is TGTGCCAGCAGCTTAGAAGGGGAGCCCTACGAGCAGTACTTC.

This chain connects TRBV7-2 to TRBJ2-7; weak D call: TRBD1 (5 bases). The CDR3 covers 13 residues. V lost 3 bases, J lost 3 bases, and 9 bases lay in between. Germline CDR1 SGHTA, CDR2 FQGNSA. CDR3 loop: CASSFPGHYEQYF. CDR3 in DNA: TGTGCCAGCAGCTTCCCAGGGCACTACGAGCAGTACTTC.

The chain links TRBV28 to TRBJ2-7, with 7 bases matching TRBD1. Per the germline V gene, CDR1 is MDHEN and CDR2 is SYDVKM. The junction had 12 bases not matched to a gene; V was cut back by 2 bases and J by 5 bases. This CDR3 is 16 amino acids long. DNA for the CDR3: TGTGCCAGCAGTTTACGCTCGGCAGGGGGTGTCCACGAGCAGTACTTC. Translating gives CASSLRSAGGVHEQYF.